This TCR beta chain was captured in a study of graft-versus-host responses after intestinal transplantation. Study-wide background: The transplants performed in recipients were multivisceral, liver-intestinal, or isolated intestinal.

As regards this clone: No antigen is known for it.

TCRdb's copy holds only in-frame clones and misses some; the assay was immunoSEQ multiplex PCR. Of 77,000 or so clones in the sample, over 85% were seen once. Study-level findings and limits: GvH clones appeared in recipient marrow, some first in ileum or blood. Early post-transplant HvG declines showed an association with peak circulating GvH clone levels. Individuals who had graft-donor T cell macrochimerism had allografts that showed high graft-versus-host to host-versus-graft clonal ratios.

Germline lookup yields CDR1 MNHEY and CDR2 SVGAGI. This CDR3 contains 14 residues. The V and J ends lost 2 bases and 1 base respectively, with 8 bases between them. Sequenced here: unstimulated CD8+ T cells sorted from spleen or lymph node cells, sampled before intestinal transplant. The V call is TRBV6-5, the J call TRBJ1-1; tentatively, D is TRBD1 (6 bases). The source of this sequence is a human donor who received an intestinal transplant. The CDR3 here is CASSYAQGNTEAFF. CDR3 nucleotide sequence: TGTGCCAGCAGTTACGCACAGGGGAACACTGAAGCTTTCTTT.